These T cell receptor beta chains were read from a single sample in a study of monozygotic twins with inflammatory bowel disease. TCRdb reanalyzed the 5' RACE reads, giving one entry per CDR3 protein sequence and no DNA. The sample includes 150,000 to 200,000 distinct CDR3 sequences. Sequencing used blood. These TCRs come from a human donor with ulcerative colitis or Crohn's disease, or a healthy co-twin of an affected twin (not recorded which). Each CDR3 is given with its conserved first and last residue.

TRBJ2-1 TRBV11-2 CASSLPNEQFF
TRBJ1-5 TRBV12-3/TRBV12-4 CASSSRRNQPQHF
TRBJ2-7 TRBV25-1 CASRGTSYEQYF
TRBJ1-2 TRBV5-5 CASSLETGVNYGYTF
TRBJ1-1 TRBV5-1 CASSLRDGENTEAFF
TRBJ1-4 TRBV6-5 CASSYPGQGARKLFF
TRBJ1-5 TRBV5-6 CASSPAPSQPQHF
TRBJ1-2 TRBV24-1 CATSDTQGGAEYGYTF
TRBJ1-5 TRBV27 CASSAGQGAWQPQHF
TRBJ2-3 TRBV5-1 CASSSDRVPDTQYF
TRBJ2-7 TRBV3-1 CASSRWDGKVVEQYF
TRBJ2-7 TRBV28 CASSRTGALLYYEQYF
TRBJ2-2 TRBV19 CASIGQGAEAGELFF
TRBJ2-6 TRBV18 CASSPRSSGANVLTF
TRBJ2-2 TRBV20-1 CSARDVPGLAQNTGELFF
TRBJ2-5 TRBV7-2 CASSSIETQYF
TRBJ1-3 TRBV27 CASRMTGGSGNTIYF
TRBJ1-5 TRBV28 CASTPLGDSNQPQHF
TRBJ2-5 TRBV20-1 CSAGRAPGETQYF
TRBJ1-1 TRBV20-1 CSAPQWTMNTEAFF
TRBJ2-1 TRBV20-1 CSASELSGGVYNEQFF
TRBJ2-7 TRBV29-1 CSVDGTGDYEQYF
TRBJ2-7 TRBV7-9 CASSFTGTSVGEQYF
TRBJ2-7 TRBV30 CAWSTGTGSYEQYF
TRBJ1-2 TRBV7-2 CASSFRQTYGYTF
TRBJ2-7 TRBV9 CASSQRPGQMTYEQYF
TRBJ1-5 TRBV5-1 CASSLDGWGNQPQHF
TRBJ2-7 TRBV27 CASSRTRSSYEQYF
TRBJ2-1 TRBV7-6 CASSLEGAGSSYNEQFF
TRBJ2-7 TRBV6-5 CASSYSTGQTNYEQYF
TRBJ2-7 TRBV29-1 CSVAVTGVEQYF
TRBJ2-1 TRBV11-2 CASSLGDPSGDYNEQFF
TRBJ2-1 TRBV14 CASSPYGSSYNEQFF
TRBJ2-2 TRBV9 CASSVTGTSAFPGELFF
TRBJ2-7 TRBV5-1 CASSLGPRTGGLHEQYF
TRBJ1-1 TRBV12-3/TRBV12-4 CAAGGQYTEAFF
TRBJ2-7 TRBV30 CAWRPDVTSGSKFSEQYF
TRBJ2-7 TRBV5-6 CASRSEGQGLYEQYF
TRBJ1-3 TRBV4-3 CASSQDRNTIYF
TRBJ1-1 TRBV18 CASSPGMETEAFF
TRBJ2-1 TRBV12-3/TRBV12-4 CASSDPDTGGLSYNEQFF
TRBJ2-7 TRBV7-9 CASSLGVGIEQYF
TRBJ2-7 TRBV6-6 CASTDSSYEQYF
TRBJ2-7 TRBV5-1 CASSVHPGQGLYEQYF
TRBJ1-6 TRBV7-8 CASTPRLSNSPLHF
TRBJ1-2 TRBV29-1 CSVDKGQGNYGYTF
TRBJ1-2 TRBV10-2 CASSPDRMLGYTF